The T cell receptor beta chain described here comes from a study of shared clonotypes between healthy human individuals. Some clones are missing from TCRdb's copy, which holds only in-frame ones; the method was immunoSEQ multiplex PCR. The sample records about 2.2 million clones, over 85% being singletons. Positively selected for CCR7, the CD45RO-negative cells used as naive CD8 cells excluded terminally differentiated effector memory CD45RA+ cells. Details on this clone: This sample includes further DNA sequences coding for the same CDR3.

CDR3 size: 13 residues. V lost 3 bases, J lost 0 bases, and 4 bases lay in between. Looked up from germline, CDR1 is KGHSH and CDR2 is LQKENI. This TCR was sampled from a man aged 18 to 30 in good health. Some clones in this sample may be carry-over from other donors' samples. Input material: naive CD8+ T cells from PBMCs. The rearrangement joins TRBV18 to TRBJ2-3; D call uncertain. The CDR3 DNA reads as TGTGCCAGCTCACCGACTAGCACAGATACGCAGTATTTT. It yields the protein CASSPTSTDTQYF.